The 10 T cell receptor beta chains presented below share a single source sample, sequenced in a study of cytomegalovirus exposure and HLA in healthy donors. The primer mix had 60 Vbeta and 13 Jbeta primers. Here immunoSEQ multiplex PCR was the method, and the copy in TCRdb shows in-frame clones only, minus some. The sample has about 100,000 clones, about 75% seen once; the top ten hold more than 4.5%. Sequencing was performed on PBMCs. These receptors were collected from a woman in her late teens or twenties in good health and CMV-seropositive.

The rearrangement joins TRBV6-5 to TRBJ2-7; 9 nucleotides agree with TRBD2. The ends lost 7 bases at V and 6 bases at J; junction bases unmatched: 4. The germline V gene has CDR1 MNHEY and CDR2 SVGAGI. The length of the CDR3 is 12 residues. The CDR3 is CASIETSGEQYF. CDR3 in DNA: TGTGCCAGCATCGAGACTAGCGGCGAGCAGTACTTC.

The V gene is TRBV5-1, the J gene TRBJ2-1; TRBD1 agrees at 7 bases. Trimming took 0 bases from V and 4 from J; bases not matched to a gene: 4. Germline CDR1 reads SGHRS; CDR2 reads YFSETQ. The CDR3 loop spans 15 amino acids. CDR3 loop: CASSLAIRGYNEQFF. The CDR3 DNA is TGCGCCAGCAGCTTGGCGATCAGGGGGTACAATGAGCAGTTCTTC. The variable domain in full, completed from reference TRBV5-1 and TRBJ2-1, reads KAGVTQTPRYLIKTRGQQVTLSCSPISGHRSVSWYQQTPGQGLQFLFEYFSETQRNKGNFPGRFSGRQFSNSRSEMNVSTLELGDSALYLCASSLAIRGYNEQFFGPGTRLTVL.

The CDR3 DNA is TGTGCCAGCAGTTACTCGAAGGCCCCTCGGGGGAGCGAGCAGTACTTC. Translated, it gives CASSYSKAPRGSEQYF. The chain couples TRBV6-5 to TRBJ2-7; perhaps TRBD2 as D (6 bases). Germline lookup yields CDR1 MNHEY and CDR2 SVGAGI. Between the trimmed V and J ends, which lost 0 bases and 6 bases, there was a span of 18 bases. The CDR3 contains 16 residues.

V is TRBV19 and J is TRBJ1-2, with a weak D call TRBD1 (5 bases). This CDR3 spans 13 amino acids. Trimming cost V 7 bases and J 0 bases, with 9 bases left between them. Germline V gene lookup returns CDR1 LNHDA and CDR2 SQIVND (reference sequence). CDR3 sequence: CASTEQANYGYTF. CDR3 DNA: TGTGCCAGTACGGAACAGGCTAACTATGGCTACACCTTC. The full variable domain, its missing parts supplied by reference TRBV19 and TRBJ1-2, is DGGITQSPKYLFRKEGQNVTLSCEQNLNHDAMYWYRQDPGQGLRLIYYSQIVNDFQKGDIAEGYSVSREKKESFPLTVTSAQKNPTAFYLCASTEQANYGYTFGSGTRLTVV.

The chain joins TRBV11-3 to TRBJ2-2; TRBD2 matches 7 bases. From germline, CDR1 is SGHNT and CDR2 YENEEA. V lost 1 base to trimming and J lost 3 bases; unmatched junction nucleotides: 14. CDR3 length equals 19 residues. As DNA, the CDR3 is TGTGCCAGCAGCTTAGGAGGGTTGGGACTACGTAGCGACACCGGGGAGCTGTTTTTT. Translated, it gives CASSLGGLGLRSDTGELFF.

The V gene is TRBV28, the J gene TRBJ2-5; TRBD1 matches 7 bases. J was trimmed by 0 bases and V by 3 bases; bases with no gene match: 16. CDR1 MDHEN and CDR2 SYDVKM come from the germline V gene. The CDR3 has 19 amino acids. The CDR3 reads CASSFGPGQPLRDQETQYF. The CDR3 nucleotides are TGTGCCAGCAGTTTCGGACCGGGACAGCCACTCAGGGACCAAGAGACCCAGTACTTC.

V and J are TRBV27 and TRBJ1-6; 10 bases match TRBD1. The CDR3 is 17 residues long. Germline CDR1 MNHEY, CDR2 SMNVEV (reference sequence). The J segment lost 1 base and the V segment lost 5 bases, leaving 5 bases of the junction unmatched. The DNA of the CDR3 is TGTGCCAGCAGTCAAGACAGGGGGCCTTCCTATAATTCACCCCTCCACTTT. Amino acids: CASSQDRGPSYNSPLHF.

In DNA form, the CDR3 reads TGCGCCAGCAGCCAAGTACAGTATGACTATGGCTACACCTTC. Protein: CASSQVQYDYGYTF. The genes are TRBV4-1 and TRBJ1-2; D is ambiguous. Germline V CDR1 and CDR2: MGHRA, YSYEKL. V was pared by 1 base and J by 3 bases, with 9 bases between. The CDR3 consists of 14 residues.

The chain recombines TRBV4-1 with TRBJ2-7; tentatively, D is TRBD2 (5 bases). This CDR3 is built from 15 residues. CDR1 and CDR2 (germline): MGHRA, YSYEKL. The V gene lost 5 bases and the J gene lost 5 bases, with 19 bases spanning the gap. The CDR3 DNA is TGCGCCAGCAGCACCCGGGGTCCTGAAGGGAACGAGCAGTACTTC. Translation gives CASSTRGPEGNEQYF.

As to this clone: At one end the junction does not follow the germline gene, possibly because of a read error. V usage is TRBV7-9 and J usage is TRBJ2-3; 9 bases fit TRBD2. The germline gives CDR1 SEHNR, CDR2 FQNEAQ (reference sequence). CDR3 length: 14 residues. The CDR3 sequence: CSSSLAGGTDTQYF. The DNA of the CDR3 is TGTTCCAGCAGCTTAGCGGGAGGCACAGATACGCAGTATTTT.